The T cell receptor (beta chain) described here comes from a study of molecular identifiers for immune sequencing clone quantification (dated by TCRdb to 2017 to 2018). Study-level background: For a replicate experiment, RNA from around 20,000 or 99,000 naive CD8 T cells was divided into five aliquots, and four of the five aliquots were sequenced. This methods study used CD8 T cells to benchmark TCR RNA copy counting and molecular-identifier clustering-based TCR repertoire sequencing (MIDCIRS).

Libraries of naive CD8 T cells were built from anywhere between roughly 20,000 and 1,100,000 sorted cells, with 10%, 30% or 50% of the purified RNA used. Naive CD8 T cells, defined as CD8+CD4-CCR7+CD45RA+, were FACS-sorted into RLT Plus buffer on a BD FACSAria II. Under 11 TCR copies' worth of Jurkat RNA were spiked into roughly 17,000-1,100,000 naive CD8 T cell samples to test detection sensitivity. CD8 T cells were enriched with RosetteSep CD8+ T Cell Enrichment Cocktail and Ficoll-Paque, followed by ACK red cell lysis. Study-wide conclusions, independent of this receptor: In CMV-specific effector cells, clones with more than 20 RNA copies contained over 99% of molecules, whereas in naive cells such clones contained under 1% of molecules. Spiked-in Jurkat TCR RNA equivalent to a single cell was reported to be detectable even among approximately 1.1 million naive CD8 T cells. The naive libraries included spiked-in Jurkat TCR RNA (around 9 copies' worth), and this Jurkat TCR RNA is not part of the donor repertoire. Highly expanded clone sizes could be underestimated if identical TCR molecules share a barcode. Modeling indicated roughly 3.2 TCR RNA copies recovered per cell, compared with around 10 by digital PCR, which implies a capture efficiency of approximately 30%. Without barcode sub-clustering, chimeric consensus sequences inflated TCR diversity; chimeras reached as high as 47%.

This clonotype was counted at least ten times. Its antigen specificity is not known. No per-base quality is available; no much larger clone lies one base away. CDR1 and CDR2 are drawn from the germline V gene: SGHAT, FQNNGV. Trimming removed 5 bases from V and 8 bases from J, leaving 6 bases between the germline ends. Including cysteine and phenylalanine, the CDR3 has 10 amino acids. Only the CDR3 DNA is retained, 30 bases long and in frame from the first base. The library was made by PCR. Sequenced using a NextSeq 500. Bulk TCR libraries were made following a previously described method, with the TCR primers given in Table S5. Total RNA was purified with the Qiagen AllPrep DNA/RNA kit. Before analysis, reads from multiple sequencing runs of the same library were pooled. For the original study's pipeline: Only reads with exact TCR constant sequence were kept, trimmed to 150 nt, and grouped by their 12-nt molecular barcodes. Reads in each barcode group were sub-clustered using a 15% Levenshtein threshold, and a quality-weighted consensus sequence was built for each RNA molecule. Non-functional sequences were filtered out, along with any lower-count sequence sitting one edit away from another sequence. Based on fitting two negative binomial distributions, any barcode sub-cluster with under 20% of the maximum read count was discarded. TCRdb reprocessing: public reads trimmed at Q25 with fastp, clones called with MiXCR, in-frame beta chains kept. CDR3 protein sequences are deduplicated, and each keeps its most common genes and DNA. These V and J calls rely on TCRdb rather than the paper's analysis. This sample holds approximately 630,000 distinct CDR3 sequences; approximately 24% were observed only once. Jointly, the top ten make up 0.7% to 0.95% of the sample.

The chain employs TRBV11-2 and TRBJ1-1, with the D gene too uncertain to name. The specimen sequenced was naive CD8+ T cells from blood, with Jurkat cell RNA spiked in. Per the publication, the cell subset or site label means: FACS-sorted CD8+CD4-CCR7+CD45RA+ naive T cells. The TCR was taken from a human donor in good health. Some libraries in this study had Jurkat cell RNA spiked in. The CDR3 region has the sequence CASSGQEAFF. The nucleotide sequence is TGTGCCAGCAGCGGGCAAGAAGCTTTCTTT.